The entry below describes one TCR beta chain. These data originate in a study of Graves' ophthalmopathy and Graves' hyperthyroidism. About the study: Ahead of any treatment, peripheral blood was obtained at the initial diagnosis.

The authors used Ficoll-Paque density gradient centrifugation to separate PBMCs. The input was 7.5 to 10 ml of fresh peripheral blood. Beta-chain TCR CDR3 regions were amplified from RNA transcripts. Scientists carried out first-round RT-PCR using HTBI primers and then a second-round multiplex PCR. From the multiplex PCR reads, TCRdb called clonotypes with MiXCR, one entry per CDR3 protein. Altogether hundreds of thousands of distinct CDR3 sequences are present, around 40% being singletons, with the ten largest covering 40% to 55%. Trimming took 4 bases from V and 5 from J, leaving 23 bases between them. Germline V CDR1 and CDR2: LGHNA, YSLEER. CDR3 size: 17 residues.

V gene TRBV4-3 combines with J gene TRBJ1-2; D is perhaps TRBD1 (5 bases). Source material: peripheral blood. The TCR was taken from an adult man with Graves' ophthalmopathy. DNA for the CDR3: TGCGCCAGCAGCCTAGATCTGGGACGACAGACCATTTATGGCTACACCTTC. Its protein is CASSLDLGRQTIYGYTF.